This passage covers 17 T cell receptor beta chains from one sample sequenced in a study of blood T cells in healthy people across ages. Alongside a J-beta primer mix, a sample-barcoded 5' primer served in a second PCR lasting roughly 7 to 11 cycles. One entry per CDR3 protein, called by TCRdb with MiXCR from the 5' RACE reads. The sample has about 580,000 distinct CDR3 sequences, 40% to 50% seen once; the top ten hold 20% to 25%. What was sequenced was blood. The origin of the receptors is a man older than 75 in good health.

The chain links TRBV29-1 to TRBJ2-3; tentatively, D is TRBD2 (6 bases). In germline, CDR1 is SQVTM, CDR2 ANQGSEA. The CDR3 runs to 13 residues. Trimming cost V 5 bases and J 6 bases, with 15 bases left between them. CDR3 DNA sequence: TGCAGCGTTCATCCGGGGGTAACCGATACGCAGTATTTT. Translation gives CSVHPGVTDTQYF.

This clonotype was seen a handful of times. V and J are TRBV7-2 and TRBJ1-2; no clear D gene. CDR1 and CDR2 (germline): SGHTA, FQGNSA. This CDR3 comprises 14 residues. V was shortened by 7 bases and J by 7 bases, with 19 bases between the two germline ends. The CDR3 nucleotides read TGTGCCAGCACCCAATCTAGCGTGTCCCTTGGCTACACCTTC. Amino acids: CASTQSSVSLGYTF. The full variable domain, with the rest looked up from reference TRBV7-2 and TRBJ1-2, is GAGVSQSPSNKVTEKGKDVELRCDPISGHTALYWYRQSLGQGLEFLIYFQGNSAPDKSGLPSDRFSAERTGGSVSTLTIQRTQQEDSAVYLCASTQSSVSLGYTFGSGTRLTVV.

The table lists this clonotype with a few counts. The genes are TRBV18 and TRBJ2-5; tentatively, D is TRBD1 (5 bases). The CDR3 loop spans 14 amino acids. V was trimmed by 4 bases and J by 1 base, leaving 10 bases between them. Germline CDR1 is KGHSH and CDR2 is LQKENI. The CDR3 is CASSLDRIQETQYF. In nucleotides, the CDR3 is TGTGCCAGCTCACTCGACAGAATCCAAGAGACCCAGTACTTC.

The V call is TRBV4-3, the J call TRBJ2-3, with 8 bases identical to TRBD2. Germline V gene sequence: CDR1 LGHNA, CDR2 YSLEER. The CDR3 is made up of 16 amino acids. V lost 0 bases, J lost 5 bases, and 7 bases stayed unmatched. This chain's CDR3 is CASSQDSRGGRDTQYF. The CDR3 DNA is TGCGCCAGCAGCCAAGATTCACGGGGGGGCCGAGATACGCAGTATTTT.

The rearrangement joins TRBV20-1 to TRBJ2-1, with D perhaps TRBD1 (6 bases). The CDR3 is made up of 15 amino acids. Germline V lookup: CDR1 DFQATT, CDR2 SNEGSKA (reference sequence). Trimming took 0 bases from V and 5 from J, leaving 14 bases between them. CDR3 sequence (DNA): TGCAGTGCTAGAGACAGGGGCCGGAGCAACAATGAGCAGTTCTTC. This sequence encodes CSARDRGRSNNEQFF.

V is TRBV6-2 or TRBV6-3 and J is TRBJ2-7; 9 positions match TRBD1. The V and J ends lost 7 bases and 3 bases, in that order; junction bases with no gene match: 10. The CDR3 extends over 15 amino acids. Looked up from germline, CDR1 is MNHEY and CDR2 is SVGEGT. The CDR3 protein is CASTNLDRGDYEQYF. For the CDR3, the DNA is TGTGCCAGCACCAATCTGGACAGGGGCGACTACGAGCAGTACTTC.

There are a few counts of this clonotype. A much larger clone is a single base away; this may be a read error. This chain links TRBV7-9 with TRBJ1-6, with D possibly TRBD1 on 6 matching bases. The CDR3 has 14 residues. The V gene's germline CDR1 is SEHNR and CDR2 FQNEAQ (reference sequence). The chain's CDR3 is CASSLGTVGSPPHF. The CDR3 nucleotides read TGTGCCAGCAGCTTAGGGACAGTCGGTTCACCCCCCCACTTT. Drawing the rest from reference TRBV7-9 and TRBJ1-6, the complete variable domain is DTGVSQNPRHKITKRGQNVTFRCDPISEHNRLYWYRQTLGQGPEFLTYFQNEAQLEKSRLLSDRFSAERPKGSFSTLEIQRTEQGDSAMYLCASSLGTVGSPPHFGNGTRLTVT.

This chain connects TRBV18 to TRBJ2-5; tentative D call: TRBD2 (6 bases). Germline values: CDR1 KGHSH, CDR2 LQKENI. The CDR3 runs to 17 residues. The V end was cut by 3 bases, the J end by 2 bases, with 19 bases between. As DNA, the CDR3 is TGTGCCAGCTCACCGGAGGGGATACTAGCCGGGCAAGAGACCCAGTACTTC. It specifies CASSPEGILAGQETQYF.

This chain joins TRBV14 and TRBJ2-1; the D gene could be TRBD1 or TRBD2 (7 bases each). Germline-derived CDR1 and CDR2 are SGHDN and FVKESK. V was pared by 7 bases and J by 7 bases, with 23 bases between. The CDR3 loop spans 16 amino acids. The CDR3 region has the DNA TGTGCCAGCACCAGGGGGGGGACATCTTCAAGGAATGAGCAGTTCTTC. Amino acids: CASTRGGTSSRNEQFF.

The rearrangement links TRBV12-3 or TRBV12-4 to TRBJ1-1; D call uncertain. V was cut by 3 bases and J by 3 bases, with 8 bases left in between. The CDR3 sequence is 13 residues long. The CDR3 is CASSFGDHTEAFF. The CDR3 coding sequence is TGTGCCAGCAGTTTCGGGGATCACACTGAAGCTTTCTTT.

The chain combines TRBV5-1 with TRBJ2-1; 8 bases fit TRBD2. The CDR3 runs to 17 residues. Germline lookup yields CDR1 SGHRS and CDR2 YFSETQ. V dropped 3 bases and J dropped 6; count of bases not matched to a gene: 14. This CDR3 reads CASSSGGGTNPGNEQFF. The DNA for the CDR3 is TGCGCCAGCAGCTCGGGCGGGGGGACTAACCCCGGCAATGAGCAGTTCTTC.

This clonotype was seen only a few times. The gene calls are TRBV3-1 and TRBJ1-6, with D possibly matching TRBD1 (6 bases). Germline V CDR1 and CDR2: LGHDT, YNNKEL (reference sequence). The CDR3 sequence is 15 residues long. V lost 0 bases and J 10 bases, leaving 13 bases between the germline ends. The CDR3 loop is CASSQDTGRGSPLHF. CDR3 bases: TGTGCCAGCAGCCAAGACACAGGGCGAGGATCACCCCTCCACTTT.

The chain joins TRBV7-9 to TRBJ1-1; D is unclear. V was clipped by 1 base and J by 6 bases, with 12 bases between them. From germline, CDR1 is SEHNR and CDR2 FQNEAQ (reference sequence). The CDR3 contains 14 residues. In DNA form, the CDR3 reads TGTGCCAGCAGCTTAGTCCGGGGTCGGTCTGAAGCTTTCTTT. Translated, it gives CASSLVRGRSEAFF.

This clonotype was observed a few times. This rearrangement joins TRBV11-1 to TRBJ2-1; 10 bases are shared with TRBD2. The V segment lost 5 bases and the J segment 1 base; nucleotides outside the gene matches: 5. Germline loops: CDR1 SGHAT, CDR2 FQDESV (reference sequence). The CDR3 runs to 16 residues. This chain's CDR3 is CASSTRTSGSYNEQFF. The CDR3 DNA is TGTGCCAGCAGCACACGGACTAGCGGTTCCTACAATGAGCAGTTCTTC.

This clonotype has only a few counts. This chain uses TRBV5-5 with TRBJ2-1; 12 bases are a match to TRBD1. This CDR3 contains 15 residues. V was pared by 4 bases and J by 10 bases, with 9 bases of the junction left unmatched. Germline V gives CDR1 SGHKS, CDR2 YYEKEE (reference sequence). The CDR3 coding sequence is TGTGCCAGCAGCCAGCCCGGGACAGGGGGCAGAGAGCAGTTCTTC. Its protein is CASSQPGTGGREQFF. Full variable domain (rest looked up from reference TRBV5-5 and TRBJ2-1): DAGVTQSPTHLIKTRGQQVTLRCSPISGHKSVSWYQQVLGQGPQFIFQYYEKEERGRGNFPDRFSARQFPNYSSELNVNALLLGDSALYLCASSQPGTGGREQFFGPGTRLTVL.

The sample holds many counts of this clonotype. This rearrangement joins TRBV6-5 to TRBJ2-1; 7 positions match TRBD1. The CDR3 loop spans 14 amino acids. After removal of 2 bases from V and 5 bases from J, the junction contained 3 bases not matched to a gene. Germline-derived CDR1 and CDR2 are MNHEY and SVGAGI. CDR3 in amino acids: CASSYVGQHNEQFF. The CDR3 nucleotides are TGTGCCAGCAGTTACGTGGGACAGCACAATGAGCAGTTCTTC.

The rearrangement joins TRBV20-1 to TRBJ2-5; 16 bases agree with TRBD2. The junction had 6 bases not matched to a gene; V was cut back by 6 bases and J by 5 bases. CDR3 length: 15 amino acids. Germline V gene data show CDR1 as DFQATT and CDR2 as SNEGSKA (reference sequence). CDR3 residues: CSATPGLAGGETQYF. In DNA form, the CDR3 reads TGCAGTGCCACGCCGGGACTAGCGGGAGGGGAGACCCAGTACTTC.